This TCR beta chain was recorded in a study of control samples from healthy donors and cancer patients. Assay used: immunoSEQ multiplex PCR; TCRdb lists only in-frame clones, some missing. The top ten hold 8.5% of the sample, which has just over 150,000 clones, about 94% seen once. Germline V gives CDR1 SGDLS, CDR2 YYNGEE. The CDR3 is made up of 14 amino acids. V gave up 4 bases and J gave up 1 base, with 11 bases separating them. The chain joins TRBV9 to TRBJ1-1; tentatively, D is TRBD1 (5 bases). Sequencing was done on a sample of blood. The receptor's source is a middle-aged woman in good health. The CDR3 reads CASSPGTENTEAFF. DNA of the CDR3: TGTGCCAGCAGCCCGGGGACCGAGAACACTGAAGCTTTCTTT.